This T cell receptor beta chain was recorded in a study of tumor and adjacent non-tumor tissue in lung cancer. General study findings and limits: Tumor tissue had significantly higher TCR diversity than normal lung.

This clonotype was seen just once. Its antigen is unknown. The junction does not match germline at one end; this may be a read error. RNA was extracted from bulk tissue without any cell sorting. More than 3 cm separated this lung sample from the edge of the tumor. Chemotherapy-naive patients with new lung cancer underwent thoracic surgery in China, August–late 2014. CDR1 MGHRA and CDR2 YSYEKL come from the germline V gene. The CDR3 length is 16 residues. Three rounds of nested PCR, following a modified ARM-PCR protocol, produced the TCRbeta library. From the multiplex PCR reads, TCRdb called clonotypes with MiXCR, one entry per CDR3 protein. The sample has 100,000 or so distinct CDR3 sequences, approximately 60% seen once; the top ten hold about 19%.

The chain combines TRBV4-1 with TRBJ2-1, with 9 bases identical to TRBD2. The clonotype comes from a man between 25 and 39 years old with non-small cell lung cancer. The sample consisted of distant non-tumor lung tissue. CDR3 amino acids: CASSQLSGRTDNEQFF. CDR3 DNA: TGCGCCAGCAGCCAACTAAGCGGGAGGACCGACAATGAACAGTTCTTC.